The next 25 T cell receptor beta chains were all read from a single sample in a study of blood T cell repertoires in COVID-19. Using immunoSEQ multiplex PCR, the repertoire was profiled, and TCRdb retains in-frame clones only, with some absent. This sample has under 450,000 clones, with approximately 80% found just once. The sequencing sample was made of peripheral blood. Receptors were obtained from a human donor with acute or convalescent COVID-19. The donor label of this sample is uncertain.

The chain uses TRBV3-1 (or the pseudogene TRBV3-2) and TRBJ2-1, with D unresolved. CDR1 is LGHDT and CDR2 is YNNKEL in the germline V gene (reference sequence). The CDR3 is 11 residues long. V dropped 4 bases and J dropped 5 bases, with 3 bases sitting between them. For the CDR3, the DNA is TGTGCCAGCAGCCGTAACAATGAGCAGTTCTTC. This translates into CASSRNNEQFF.

V and J are TRBV19 and TRBJ1-1, with 7 nucleotides matching TRBD1. V was clipped by 5 bases and J by 4 bases; unmatched bases: 4. The germline gives CDR1 LNHDA, CDR2 SQIVND (reference sequence). This CDR3 comprises 13 residues. For the CDR3, the DNA is TGTGCCAGTAGTCATGGGACAGCCACTGAAGCTTTCTTT. As protein: CASSHGTATEAFF.

The chain couples TRBV4-2 to TRBJ2-2; the match to TRBD2 covers 8 bases. The CDR3 sequence is 16 residues long. V shed 4 bases and J 4 bases; nucleotides not matched to a gene: 8. Germline CDR1 reads LGHNA; CDR2 reads YNFKEQ. CDR3 loop: CASSLRSGDSTGELFF. The CDR3 bases are TGTGCCAGCAGCCTCCGTAGCGGGGATAGCACCGGGGAGCTGTTTTTT.

This clone was recorded a few times. The chain employs TRBV11-3 and TRBJ1-1; D is undetermined. The CDR3 length is 13 residues. CDR1 is SGHNT, CDR2 YENEEA, per germline. The V end was cut by 6 bases, the J end by 3 bases, with 11 bases between. The CDR3 loop reads CASSEGRHTEAFF. CDR3 coding DNA: TGTGCCAGCAGTGAGGGCAGACACACTGAAGCTTTCTTT.

The rearrangement joins TRBV5-4 to TRBJ1-2; maybe TRBD1 (6 bases). The ends were cut back, 1 base at V and 4 bases at J, with 17 bases in the middle. CDR3 length equals 16 residues. Looked up from germline, CDR1 is SGHNT and CDR2 is YYREEE (reference sequence). The CDR3 here is CASSLRGGPEIYGYTF. CDR3 nucleotide sequence: TGTGCCAGCAGCTTGAGGGGGGGCCCAGAGATCTATGGCTACACCTTC.

V usage is TRBV7-2 and J usage is TRBJ2-7; D is undetermined. The V and J ends lost 3 bases and 3 bases respectively, with 9 bases between them. The CDR3 is 13 amino acids. The V gene's germline CDR1 is SGHTA and CDR2 FQGNSA. This chain's CDR3 is CASSFGPYYEQYF. The CDR3 DNA sequence: TGTGCCAGCAGCTTTGGTCCCTACTACGAGCAGTACTTC.

V and J are TRBV19 and TRBJ2-5; 10 bases fit TRBD2. The germline gives CDR1 LNHDA, CDR2 SQIVND (reference sequence). V gave up 5 bases and J gave up 3 bases; unmatched junction bases: 9. The CDR3 is 16 residues long. CDR3 coding DNA: TGTGCCAGTAGTTCATTAGCGGGGGGCGTGAAAGAGACCCAGTACTTC. It yields the protein CASSSLAGGVKETQYF.

The rearrangement links TRBV2 to TRBJ2-3, with D hard to call. CDR1 is SNHLY and CDR2 is FYNNEI in the germline V gene. Trimming pared 3 bases from V and 0 bases from J, leaving 13 bases between. The CDR3 spans 16 residues. The DNA of the CDR3 is TGTGCCAGCAGTGACGGAGCCTTAACTAGCACAGATACGCAGTATTTT. It specifies CASSDGALTSTDTQYF.

The chain uses TRBV5-1 and TRBJ1-5; 7 bases fit TRBD1. With V trimmed by 3 bases and J by 2 bases, 2 bases remained unmatched. Germline CDR1 reads SGHRS; CDR2 reads YFSETQ. The CDR3 is 14 amino acids. CDR3 nucleotide sequence: TGCGCCAGCAGCTCCGGACAGGGCAATCAGCCCCAGCATTTT. It codes for CASSSGQGNQPQHF.

This clone was detected only a few times. The chain links TRBV4-2 to TRBJ1-6; D possibly corresponds to TRBD1 (6 bases). The CDR3 extends over 14 amino acids. Germline V lookup: CDR1 LGHNA, CDR2 YNFKEQ. Trimming pared 2 bases from V and 7 bases from J, leaving 9 bases between. DNA for the CDR3: TGTGCCAGCAGCCAATGGCAGGGGAATTCACCCCTCCACTTT. Encoded protein: CASSQWQGNSPLHF.

The V and J genes are TRBV19 and TRBJ1-2, with D possibly matching TRBD1 (6 bases). CDR1 is LNHDA, CDR2 SQIVND, per germline (reference sequence). Trimming left V 5 bases short and J 3 bases short, with 22 bases between. The CDR3 runs to 17 residues. CDR3 in DNA: TGTGCCAGTAGTCCATACTATCCAGGACAGCTTGACTATGGCTACACCTTC. This gives the protein CASSPYYPGQLDYGYTF.

The V and J genes are TRBV29-1 and TRBJ1-1; 7 bases agree with TRBD1. J gave up 1 base and V 5 bases, and 7 bases lay outside the gene matches. The germline V gene has CDR1 SQVTM and CDR2 ANQGSEA. This CDR3 has 14 amino acids. The CDR3 loop reads CSVSTGTANTEAFF. The CDR3 DNA sequence: TGCAGCGTTAGCACCGGGACAGCGAACACTGAAGCTTTCTTT.

V usage is TRBV10-1 and J usage is TRBJ2-1; 13 bases are shared with TRBD2. This CDR3 spans 17 amino acids. CDR1 is WNHNN, CDR2 SYGVQD, per germline (reference sequence). After removal of 5 bases from V and 7 bases from J, the junction contained 11 bases not matched to a gene. CDR3 residues: CASSPPRTSGSANEQFF. The CDR3 DNA sequence: TGCGCCAGCAGTCCACCGAGGACTAGCGGGAGTGCGAATGAGCAGTTCTTC.

V usage is TRBV6-5 and J usage is TRBJ1-1; 8 nucleotides align to TRBD1. CDR1 and CDR2 from the germline V gene are MNHEY and SVGAGI. The V and J ends lost 6 bases and 3 bases, in that order; junction bases with no gene match: 9. The CDR3 contains 15 residues. The CDR3 loop reads CASRDDRGLDTEAFF. In nucleotides, the CDR3 is TGTGCCAGCAGGGACGACAGGGGCTTGGACACTGAAGCTTTCTTT.

J is TRBJ1-2 and V is TRBV18, with D perhaps matching TRBD1 (5 bases). V lost 3 bases and J 0 bases, leaving 8 bases between the germline ends. Germline lookup yields CDR1 KGHSH and CDR2 LQKENI. The CDR3 length is 14 residues. CDR3 in DNA: TGTGCCAGCTCACCCGAAGGGGCTAACTATGGCTACACCTTC. This sequence encodes CASSPEGANYGYTF.

V usage is TRBV3-1 (or the pseudogene TRBV3-2) and J usage is TRBJ2-1; D is unclear. CDR1 is LGHDT and CDR2 is YNNKEL in the germline V gene (reference sequence). Trimming took off 4 bases at V and 1 base at J, with 17 bases between the two ends. This CDR3 is built from 17 residues. This chain's CDR3 is CASSPSPARLSYNEQFF. CDR3 coding DNA: TGTGCCAGCAGCCCGTCCCCGGCTAGGTTGTCCTACAATGAGCAGTTCTTC.

This sequence joins TRBV11-2 and TRBJ1-3; D may be TRBD1 (6 bases). The CDR3 is made up of 15 amino acids. The ends were cut back, 5 bases at V and 3 bases at J, with 14 bases in the middle. In germline, CDR1 is SGHAT, CDR2 FQNNGV. CDR3 nucleotides: TGTGCCAGCAGCAACTACAGGGAAGGTGGAAACACCATATATTTT. Translation: CASSNYREGGNTIYF.

The chain employs TRBV7-8 and TRBJ2-5, with TRBD1 matching 9 bases. CDR3 size: 14 residues. V lost 5 bases, J lost 3 bases, and 4 bases stayed unmatched. Germline V gene lookup returns CDR1 SGHVS and CDR2 FQNEAQ. In nucleotides, the CDR3 is TGTGCCAGCAGCCCGGGGACAGGGAAAGAGACCCAGTACTTC. Amino acids: CASSPGTGKETQYF.

The CDR3 sequence is CATVQGPYGYTF. In DNA, the CDR3 is TGTGCCACTGTTCAGGGCCCCTATGGCTACACCTTC. The chain carries TRBV19 and TRBJ1-2, with a possible D match to TRBD1 (5 bases). The germline V gene encodes CDR1 LNHDA and CDR2 SQIVND (reference sequence). The CDR3 has 12 residues. V gave up 10 bases and J gave up 4 bases, with 13 bases separating them. The full variable domain, with the rest looked up from reference TRBV19 and TRBJ1-2, is DGGITQSPKYLFRKEGQNVTLSCEQNLNHDAMYWYRQDPGQGLRLIYYSQIVNDFQKGDIAEGYSVSREKKESFPLTVTSAQKNPTAFYLCATVQGPYGYTFGSGTRLTVV.

This clone was seen only once. The V and J genes are TRBV5-5 and TRBJ2-2, with 11 positions matching TRBD2. V lost 5 bases, J lost 2 bases, and 5 bases stayed unmatched. The CDR3 is 16 residues long. Germline CDR1 is SGHKS and CDR2 is YYEKEE (reference sequence). This chain's CDR3 is CASSQLAGVNTGELFF. CDR3 DNA: TGTGCCAGCAGTCAACTAGCGGGAGTAAACACCGGGGAGCTGTTTTTT.

The chain is built from TRBV19 and TRBJ2-1, with 7 bases fitting TRBD1. Germline loops: CDR1 LNHDA, CDR2 SQIVND (reference sequence). CDR3 length: 14 residues. The junction had 5 bases not matched to a gene; V was cut back by 7 bases and J by 2 bases. CDR3 amino acids: CASTRGQPYNEQFF. CDR3 DNA sequence: TGTGCCAGTACAAGGGGACAGCCCTACAATGAGCAGTTCTTC.

The chain carries TRBV14 and TRBJ1-1; no clear D gene. Germline assignment: CDR1 SGHDN and CDR2 FVKESK. V lost 1 base to trimming and J lost 4 bases, with 7 bases between them. The CDR3 covers 13 residues. The CDR3 region has the DNA TGTGCCAGCAGCCAAGGACTCACCACTGAAGCTTTCTTT. Its protein product is CASSQGLTTEAFF.

V gene TRBV28 combines with J gene TRBJ2-1; 9 nucleotides match TRBD1. The junction had 10 bases not matched to a gene; V was cut back by 4 bases and J by 3 bases. The CDR3 consists of 17 residues. From germline, CDR1 is MDHEN and CDR2 SYDVKM. The CDR3 loop reads CASSSYLRQGDYNEQFF. The CDR3 DNA follows: TGTGCCAGCAGTTCCTACCTGCGACAGGGGGACTACAATGAGCAGTTCTTC.

This CDR3 reads CASSLPFQGAAFF. The CDR3 nucleotides are TGCGCCAGCAGCTTGCCGTTCCAGGGGGCAGCTTTCTTT. The chain couples TRBV5-1 to TRBJ1-1, with TRBD1 identical over 8 bases. This CDR3 spans 13 amino acids. Unmatched junction bases numbered 6, after V lost 1 base and J lost 10 bases. Germline V lookup: CDR1 SGHRS, CDR2 YFSETQ.

The chain has TRBV6-1 and TRBJ2-3; 8 bases align to TRBD2. V shed 1 base and J 3 bases; nucleotides not matched to a gene: 6. Germline V gene data show CDR1 as MNHNS and CDR2 as SASEGT. The CDR3 is made up of 16 amino acids. For the CDR3, the DNA is TGTGCCAGCAGTGAAGTGACGGGGGGGATGACAGATACGCAGTATTTT. This gives the protein CASSEVTGGMTDTQYF.